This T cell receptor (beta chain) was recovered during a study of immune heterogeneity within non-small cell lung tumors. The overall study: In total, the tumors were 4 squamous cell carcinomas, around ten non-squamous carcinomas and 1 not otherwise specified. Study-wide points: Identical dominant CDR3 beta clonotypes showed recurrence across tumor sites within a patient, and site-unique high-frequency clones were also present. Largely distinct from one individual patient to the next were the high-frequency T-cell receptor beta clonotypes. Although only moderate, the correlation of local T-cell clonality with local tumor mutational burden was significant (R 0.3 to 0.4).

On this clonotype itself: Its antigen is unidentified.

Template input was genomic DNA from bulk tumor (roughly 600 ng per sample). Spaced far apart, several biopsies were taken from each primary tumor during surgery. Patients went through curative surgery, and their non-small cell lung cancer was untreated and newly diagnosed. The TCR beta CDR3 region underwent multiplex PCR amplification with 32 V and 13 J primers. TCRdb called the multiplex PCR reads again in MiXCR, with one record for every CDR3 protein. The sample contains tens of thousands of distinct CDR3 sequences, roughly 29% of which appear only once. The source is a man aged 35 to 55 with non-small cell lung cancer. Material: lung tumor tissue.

The CDR3 bases are TGTGCCAGCAGTTTGGGACAGGAACACTTGGCGCGCATGAACACTGAAGCTTTCTTT. Protein product: CASSLGQEHLARMNTEAFF. The chain has TRBV12-3 or TRBV12-4 and TRBJ1-1; 8 bases agree with TRBD1. Trimming at V came to 3 bases and at J to 0 bases, leaving 15 bases not matched to a gene. CDR3 length: 19 amino acids.